The present T cell receptor beta chain was sequenced within a study of OX40 agonist ivuxolimab in advanced cancers. The overall study: Dose-escalation patients had hepatocellular carcinoma, melanoma, renal cell or head and neck cancer. Eligibility admitted prior anti-PD-1, anti-PD-L1 or anti-CTLA-4 therapy; 30% to 40% had some.

Assay used: immunoSEQ multiplex PCR; TCRdb lists only in-frame clones, some missing. Of 70,000 or so clones in the sample, approximately 90% are singletons; the top ten hold approximately 8.4%. Whole-study results and caveats: Clonal expansion in partial responders at 0.1-3.0 mg/kg ranked among the lowest. In CD8+ T cells, expanded clones were on average more numerous than in CD4+.

Points on this clone: Its antigen is currently unknown.

The sample in question was CD4+ or CD8+ T cells sorted from blood, obtained in a trial of the OX40 agonist ivuxolimab. The sequence derives from an adult with an advanced solid tumor such as melanoma, head and neck, liver or kidney cancer.

CDR3 in DNA: TGTGCCAGTAGTATTGGAGCGGGCACCGGGGAGCTGTTTTTT. Translating gives CASSIGAGTGELFF. This chain joins TRBV19 and TRBJ2-2; tentatively, D is TRBD2 (6 bases). This CDR3 is built from 14 residues. V was cut by 3 bases and J by 4 bases, with 9 bases left in between. CDR1 is LNHDA, CDR2 SQIVND, per germline (reference sequence).